These 17 T cell receptor beta chains were all obtained from the same sample, sequenced in a study of cytomegalovirus exposure and HLA in healthy donors. Both 60 Vbeta primers and 13 Jbeta primers went into the PCR. Sequencing used immunoSEQ multiplex PCR; TCRdb keeps in-frame clones, though not all of them. The sample has 150,000 or so clones; approximately 80% are singletons. Sequenced material: PBMCs. Receptors originate from a woman aged 45 to 65 in good health and CMV-seropositive.

J is TRBJ2-1 and V is TRBV5-4; D call uncertain. Looked up from germline, CDR1 is SGHNT and CDR2 is YYREEE (reference sequence). V lost 4 bases to trimming and J lost 3 bases, with 14 bases between them. This CDR3 spans 15 amino acids. In DNA, the CDR3 is TGTGCCAGCAGCGTTGAAAATAGATACTACAATGAGCAGTTCTTC. Protein product: CASSVENRYYNEQFF.

The chain uses TRBV6-4 and TRBJ2-1; D gene ambiguous. Deletions cut 0 bases from V and 4 bases from J, with 16 bases between. The CDR3 length is 17 residues. Germline V CDR1 and CDR2: MRHNA, SNTAGT. Written as DNA, the CDR3 is TGTGCCAGCAGTGACTCCCCACTCCCGTCTAATTACAATGAGCAGTTCTTC. It is translated as CASSDSPLPSNYNEQFF.

CDR3 sequence: CASSFGGGTDTQYF. The CDR3 nucleotides are TGTGCCAGCAGTTTCGGGGGTGGGACAGATACGCAGTATTTT. The chain uses TRBV27 and TRBJ2-3; D perhaps matches TRBD2 (6 bases). CDR1 MNHEY and CDR2 SMNVEV come from the germline V gene (reference sequence). V was pared by 3 bases and J by 3 bases, with 10 bases between. The CDR3 is 14 amino acids.

The V call is TRBV7-2, the J call TRBJ2-5, with 8 positions matching TRBD2. Judging by the DNA end, TRBJ2-7 fits better; the J call may be wrong. Germline V lookup: CDR1 SGHTA, CDR2 FQGNSA. The CDR3 sequence is 14 residues long. The CDR3 DNA is TGTGCCAGCAGCCCCGGGGGGGGCCTCGGCGAGCAGTACTTC. Amino acids: CASSPGGGLGEQYF.

This clone was found a few times. The V gene is TRBV9, the J gene TRBJ2-3, with 14 bases fitting TRBD2. Germline-derived CDR1 and CDR2 are SGDLS and YYNGEE. V shed 1 base, J shed 6 bases, and the junction held 7 bases outside the gene matches. The CDR3 consists of 17 residues. CDR3 residues: CASSVSRLAGGSDTQYF. The CDR3 nucleotides read TGTGCCAGCAGCGTATCGAGACTAGCGGGGGGGTCGGATACGCAGTATTTT.

The CDR3 region is CAWSVRGWNTEAFF. The CDR3 DNA reads TGTGCCTGGAGTGTTAGGGGTTGGAACACTGAAGCTTTCTTT. The rearrangement joins TRBV30 to TRBJ1-1, with D possibly matching TRBD1 (5 bases). The V gene's germline CDR1 is GTSNPN and CDR2 SVGIG (reference sequence). V lost 0 bases and J 1 base, leaving 9 bases between the germline ends. CDR3 length equals 14 residues.

This clone was observed a single time. This rearrangement joins TRBV4-2 to TRBJ2-7; 10 nucleotides agree with TRBD1. J was trimmed by 5 bases and V by 0 bases; bases with no gene match: 1. Germline V lookup: CDR1 LGHNA, CDR2 YNFKEQ. The CDR3 is made up of 14 amino acids. The CDR3 coding sequence is TGTGCCAGCAGCCAAGAGGGGACAGGGGACGAGCAGTACTTC. Its translation is CASSQEGTGDEQYF.

This chain connects TRBV13 to TRBJ1-1; D is unresolved. CDR3 length equals 14 residues. V gave up 3 bases and J gave up 5 bases, with 13 bases separating them. Per germline, CDR1 PRHDT and CDR2 FYEKMQ (reference sequence). The CDR3 protein is CASSLEGPGTEAFF. The CDR3 DNA reads as TGTGCCAGCAGCTTGGAAGGGCCGGGGACTGAAGCTTTCTTT.

This clone qualifies as medium-sized (0.01 to 0.1%). The chain has TRBV25-1 and TRBJ2-2; 10 nucleotides align to TRBD1. Germline CDR1 MGHDK, CDR2 SYGVNS. V lost 8 bases to trimming and J lost 3 bases; unmatched junction nucleotides: 6. This CDR3 region has 15 residues. CDR3 amino acids: CASGIGTGDTGELFF. CDR3 nucleotides: TGTGCCAGCGGAATAGGGACAGGGGACACCGGGGAGCTGTTTTTT.

The chain combines TRBV5-1 with TRBJ2-7, with D perhaps TRBD1 (5 bases). V was shortened by 1 base and J by 1 base, with 12 bases between the two germline ends. Germline lookup yields CDR1 SGHRS and CDR2 YFSETQ. This CDR3 spans 15 amino acids. CDR3 sequence: CASSLFQGTSYEQYF. The CDR3 region has the DNA TGCGCCAGCAGCTTGTTCCAGGGTACGTCCTACGAGCAGTACTTC.

V usage is TRBV7-2 and J usage is TRBJ1-3; maybe TRBD1 (5 bases). CDR1 is SGHTA and CDR2 is FQGNSA in the germline V gene. CDR3 length equals 15 residues. Trimming removed 5 bases from V and 0 bases from J, with 11 bases in between. The CDR3 region has the DNA TGTGCCAGCAGCCCCGCCGGGGGCTCTGGAAACACCATATATTTT. This gives the protein CASSPAGGSGNTIYF. Combining the CDR3 with reference TRBV7-2 and TRBJ1-3 gives the whole variable domain GAGVSQSPSNKVTEKGKDVELRCDPISGHTALYWYRQSLGQGLEFLIYFQGNSAPDKSGLPSDRFSAERTGGSVSTLTIQRTQQEDSAVYLCASSPAGGSGNTIYFGEGSWLTVV.

This rearrangement joins TRBV6-1 to TRBJ1-4; the D gene is possibly TRBD1 (6 bases). The V and J ends lost 6 bases and 6 bases respectively, with 14 bases between them. The germline V gene encodes CDR1 MNHNS and CDR2 SASEGT. The CDR3 is 14 amino acids. CDR3 DNA sequence: TGTGCCAGCAGCTCAGGGGCCCTATATGAAAAACTGTTTTTT. Encoded protein: CASSSGALYEKLFF.

The chain combines TRBV12-2 with TRBJ1-2; the table calls TRBD1, which could not be checked here. TRBV12-2 is deemed a pseudogene. This CDR3 region has 16 residues. This CDR3 is CASRSHDSSTNYGYTF. As DNA, the CDR3 is TGTGCAAGTCGCTCCCACGACAGCTCAACTAACTATGGCTACACCTTC.

The rearrangement uses TRBV6-4 and TRBJ2-3; 8 bases map to TRBD2. J lost 4 bases, V lost 6 bases, and 9 bases had no gene match. The germline V gene has CDR1 MRHNA and CDR2 SNTAGT. The CDR3 is 15 residues long. The CDR3 DNA sequence: TGTGCCAGCAGCCTGACCAGCGGGGGTTCAGATACGCAGTATTTT. Translating gives CASSLTSGGSDTQYF.

This sequence joins TRBV29-1 and TRBJ2-2; D is unclear. V lost 8 bases to trimming and J lost 6 bases, with 10 bases between them. Germline assignment: CDR1 SQVTM and CDR2 ANQGSEA. This CDR3 region has 11 residues. The CDR3 coding sequence is TGCAGCTTCCGAGTGGCCGGGGAGCTGTTTTTT. Translation: CSFRVAGELFF.

The genes are TRBV29-1 and TRBJ1-2, with D possibly matching TRBD1 (5 bases). V was cut by 4 bases and J by 7 bases, with 16 bases left in between. The CDR3 sequence is 13 residues long. CDR1 SQVTM and CDR2 ANQGSEA come from the germline V gene. The CDR3 region is CSVGGSGRSGYTF. CDR3 in DNA: TGCAGCGTTGGGGGGTCAGGGAGGAGTGGCTACACCTTC. Full variable domain (remainder filled in from reference TRBV29-1 and TRBJ1-2): SAVISQKPSRDICQRGTSLTIQCQVDSQVTMMFWYRQQPGQSLTLIATANQGSEATYESGFVIDKFPISRPNLTFSTLTVSNMSPEDSSIYLCSVGGSGRSGYTFGSGTRLTVV.

The genes are TRBV7-2 and TRBJ2-6; D not certain. There are 14 residues in the CDR3. Trimming left V 1 base short and J 2 bases short, with 3 bases between. Germline V gene data show CDR1 as SGHTA and CDR2 as FQGNSA. The CDR3 spells CASSLGPGANVLTF. In nucleotides, the CDR3 is TGTGCCAGCAGCTTAGGGCCTGGGGCCAACGTCCTGACTTTC.